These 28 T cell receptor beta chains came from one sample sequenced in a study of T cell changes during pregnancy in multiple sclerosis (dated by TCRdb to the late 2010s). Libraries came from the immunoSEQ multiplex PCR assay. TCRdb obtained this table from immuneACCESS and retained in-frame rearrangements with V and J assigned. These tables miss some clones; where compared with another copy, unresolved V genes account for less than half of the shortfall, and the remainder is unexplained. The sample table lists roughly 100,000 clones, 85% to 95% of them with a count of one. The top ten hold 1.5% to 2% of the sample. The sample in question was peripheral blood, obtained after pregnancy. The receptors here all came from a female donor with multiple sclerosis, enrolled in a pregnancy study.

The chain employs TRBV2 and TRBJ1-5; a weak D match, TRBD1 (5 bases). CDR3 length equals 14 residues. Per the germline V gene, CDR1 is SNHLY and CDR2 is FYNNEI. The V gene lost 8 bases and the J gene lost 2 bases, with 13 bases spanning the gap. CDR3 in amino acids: CASGRDLGNQPQHF. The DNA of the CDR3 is TGTGCCAGCGGCCGGGACTTGGGCAATCAGCCCCAGCATTTT. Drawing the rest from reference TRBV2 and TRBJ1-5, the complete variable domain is EPEVTQTPSHQVTQMGQEVILRCVPISNHLYFYWYRQILGQKVEFLVSFYNNEISEKSEIFDDQFSVERPDGSNFTLKIRSTKLEDSAMYFCASGRDLGNQPQHFGDGTRLSIL.

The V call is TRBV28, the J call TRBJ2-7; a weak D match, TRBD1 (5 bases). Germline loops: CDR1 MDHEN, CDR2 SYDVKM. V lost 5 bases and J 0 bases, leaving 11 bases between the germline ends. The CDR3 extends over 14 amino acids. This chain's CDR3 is CASSRTYSSYEQYF. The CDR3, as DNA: TGTGCCAGCAGTCGGACATACAGCTCCTACGAGCAGTACTTC.

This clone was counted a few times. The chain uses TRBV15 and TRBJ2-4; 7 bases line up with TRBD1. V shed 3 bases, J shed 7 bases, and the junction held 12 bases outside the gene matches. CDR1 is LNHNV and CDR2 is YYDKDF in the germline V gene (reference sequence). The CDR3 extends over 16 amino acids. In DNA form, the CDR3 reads TGTGCCACCAGCAGTGCCCCAAAGGGGGCGGTGAACATTCAGTACTTC. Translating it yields CATSSAPKGAVNIQYF.

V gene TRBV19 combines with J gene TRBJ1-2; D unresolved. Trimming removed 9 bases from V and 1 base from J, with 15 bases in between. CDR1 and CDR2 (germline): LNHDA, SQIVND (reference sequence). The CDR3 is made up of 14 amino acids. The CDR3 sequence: CASGVDSFNYGYTF. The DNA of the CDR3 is TGTGCCAGCGGTGTAGACTCGTTTAACTATGGCTACACCTTC.

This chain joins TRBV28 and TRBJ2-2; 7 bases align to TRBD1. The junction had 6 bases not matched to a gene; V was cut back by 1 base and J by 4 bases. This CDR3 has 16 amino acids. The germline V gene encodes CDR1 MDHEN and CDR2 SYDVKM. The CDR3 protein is CASSLLGQGVTGELFF. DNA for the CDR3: TGTGCCAGCAGTTTATTAGGGCAGGGGGTCACCGGGGAGCTGTTTTTT.

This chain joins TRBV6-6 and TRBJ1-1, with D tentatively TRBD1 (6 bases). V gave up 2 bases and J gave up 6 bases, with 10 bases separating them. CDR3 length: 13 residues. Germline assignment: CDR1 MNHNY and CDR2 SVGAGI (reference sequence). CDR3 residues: CASSYVGGAEAFF. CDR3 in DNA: TGTGCCAGCAGTTACGTAGGGGGGGCTGAAGCTTTCTTT.

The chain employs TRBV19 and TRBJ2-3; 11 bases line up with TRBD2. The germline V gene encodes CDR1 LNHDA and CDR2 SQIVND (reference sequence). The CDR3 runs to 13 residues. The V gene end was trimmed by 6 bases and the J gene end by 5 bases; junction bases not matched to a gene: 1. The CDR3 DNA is TGTGCCAGTAGCCTAGCGGGGGGAGATACGCAGTATTTT. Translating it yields CASSLAGGDTQYF.

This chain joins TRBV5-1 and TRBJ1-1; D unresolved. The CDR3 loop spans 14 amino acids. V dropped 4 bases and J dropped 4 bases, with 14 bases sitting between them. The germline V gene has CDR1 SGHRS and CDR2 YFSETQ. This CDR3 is CASSVTVSFTEAFF. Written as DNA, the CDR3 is TGCGCCAGCAGCGTGACTGTTTCTTTCACTGAAGCTTTCTTT.

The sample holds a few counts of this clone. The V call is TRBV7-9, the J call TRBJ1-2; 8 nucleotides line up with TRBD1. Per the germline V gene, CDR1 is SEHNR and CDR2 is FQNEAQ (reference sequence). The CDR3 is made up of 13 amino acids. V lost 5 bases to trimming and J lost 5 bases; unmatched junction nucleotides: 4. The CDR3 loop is CASSPRQGYGYTF. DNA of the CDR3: TGTGCCAGCAGCCCGAGACAGGGGTATGGCTACACCTTC.

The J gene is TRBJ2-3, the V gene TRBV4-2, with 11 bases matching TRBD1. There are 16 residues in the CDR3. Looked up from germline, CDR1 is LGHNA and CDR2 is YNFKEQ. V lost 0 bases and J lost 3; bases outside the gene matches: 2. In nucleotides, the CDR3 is TGTGCCAGCAGCCAAGATGGACAGGGGGCAACAGATACGCAGTATTTT. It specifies CASSQDGQGATDTQYF.

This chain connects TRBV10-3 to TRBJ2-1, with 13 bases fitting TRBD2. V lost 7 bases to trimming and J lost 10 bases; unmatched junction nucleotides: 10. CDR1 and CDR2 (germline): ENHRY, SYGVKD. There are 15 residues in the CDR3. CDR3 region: CAIMPGLAGAPEQFF. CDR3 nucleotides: TGTGCCATCATGCCAGGACTAGCGGGAGCACCCGAGCAGTTCTTC.

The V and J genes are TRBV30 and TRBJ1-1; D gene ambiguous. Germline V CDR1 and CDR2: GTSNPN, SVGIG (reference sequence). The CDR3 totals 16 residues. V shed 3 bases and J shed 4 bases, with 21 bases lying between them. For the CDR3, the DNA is TGTGCCTGGAGAAACCCTCCGGGGTCTCCTCCCACTGAAGCTTTCTTT. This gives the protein CAWRNPPGSPPTEAFF.

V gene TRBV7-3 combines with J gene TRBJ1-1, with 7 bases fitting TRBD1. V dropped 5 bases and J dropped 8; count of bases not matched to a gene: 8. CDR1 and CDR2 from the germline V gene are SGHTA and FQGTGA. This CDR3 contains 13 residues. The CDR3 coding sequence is TGTGCCAGCAGCCCCCGGACAGGCCAAGAAGCTTTCTTT. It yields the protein CASSPRTGQEAFF.

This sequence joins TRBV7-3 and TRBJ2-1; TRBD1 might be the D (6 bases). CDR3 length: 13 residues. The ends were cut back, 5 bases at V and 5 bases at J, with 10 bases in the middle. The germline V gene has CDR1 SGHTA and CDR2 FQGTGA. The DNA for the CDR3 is TGTGCCAGCAGCCCTACAGGGCACAATGAGCAGTTCTTC. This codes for CASSPTGHNEQFF.

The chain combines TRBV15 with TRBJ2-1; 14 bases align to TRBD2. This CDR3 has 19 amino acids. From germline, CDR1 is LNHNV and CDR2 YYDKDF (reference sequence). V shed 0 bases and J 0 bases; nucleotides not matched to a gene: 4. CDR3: CATSRDGGLAGVSYNEQFF. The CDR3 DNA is TGTGCCACCAGCAGAGATGGGGGACTAGCGGGAGTCTCCTACAATGAGCAGTTCTTC.

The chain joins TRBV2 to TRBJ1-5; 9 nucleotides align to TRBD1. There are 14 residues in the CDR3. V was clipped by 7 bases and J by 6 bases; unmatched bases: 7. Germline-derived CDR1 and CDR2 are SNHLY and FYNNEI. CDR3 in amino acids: CASILQGAGQPQHF. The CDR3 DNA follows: TGTGCCAGCATCCTACAGGGGGCCGGTCAGCCCCAGCATTTT. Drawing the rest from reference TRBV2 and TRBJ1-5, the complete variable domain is EPEVTQTPSHQVTQMGQEVILRCVPISNHLYFYWYRQILGQKVEFLVSFYNNEISEKSEIFDDQFSVERPDGSNFTLKIRSTKLEDSAMYFCASILQGAGQPQHFGDGTRLSIL.

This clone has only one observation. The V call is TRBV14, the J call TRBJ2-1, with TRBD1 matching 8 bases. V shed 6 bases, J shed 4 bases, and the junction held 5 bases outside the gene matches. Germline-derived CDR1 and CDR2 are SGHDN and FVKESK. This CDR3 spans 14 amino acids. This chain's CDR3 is CASSRRDRYNEQFF. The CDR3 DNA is TGTGCCAGCAGTCGCCGGGACAGGTACAATGAGCAGTTCTTC.

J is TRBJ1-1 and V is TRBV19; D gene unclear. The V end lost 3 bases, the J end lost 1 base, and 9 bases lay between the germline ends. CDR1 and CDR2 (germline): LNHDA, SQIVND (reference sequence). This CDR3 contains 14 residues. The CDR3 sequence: CASSIVSQNTEAFF. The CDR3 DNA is TGTGCCAGTAGTATCGTCAGTCAGAACACTGAAGCTTTCTTT.

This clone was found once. CDR3 in DNA: TGTGCCAGCAGCCAAGGACAGGTGAACACTGAAGCTTTCTTT. Protein sequence: CASSQGQVNTEAFF. This chain links TRBV7-9 with TRBJ1-1, with 7 positions matching TRBD1. Trimming at V came to 5 bases and at J to 0 bases, leaving 3 bases not matched to a gene. The CDR3 totals 14 residues. Per germline, CDR1 SEHNR and CDR2 FQNEAQ (reference sequence).

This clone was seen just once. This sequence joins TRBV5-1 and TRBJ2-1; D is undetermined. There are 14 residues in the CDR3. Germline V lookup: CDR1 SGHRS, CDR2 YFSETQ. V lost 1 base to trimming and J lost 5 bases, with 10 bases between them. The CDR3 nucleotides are TGCGCCAGCAGCTTGATTTACCGAGACAATGAGCAGTTCTTC. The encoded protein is CASSLIYRDNEQFF.

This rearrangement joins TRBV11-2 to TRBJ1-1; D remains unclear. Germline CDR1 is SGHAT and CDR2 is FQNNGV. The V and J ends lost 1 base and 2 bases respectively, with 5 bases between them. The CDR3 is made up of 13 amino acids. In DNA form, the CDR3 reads TGTGCCAGCAGCTTAGGGGCCAACACTGAAGCTTTCTTT. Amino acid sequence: CASSLGANTEAFF.

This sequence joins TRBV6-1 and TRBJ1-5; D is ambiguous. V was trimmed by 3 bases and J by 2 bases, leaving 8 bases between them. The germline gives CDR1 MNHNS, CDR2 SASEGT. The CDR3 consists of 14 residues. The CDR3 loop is CASSDSLRNQPQHF. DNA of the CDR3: TGTGCCAGCAGTGACTCCCTTCGCAATCAGCCCCAGCATTTT.

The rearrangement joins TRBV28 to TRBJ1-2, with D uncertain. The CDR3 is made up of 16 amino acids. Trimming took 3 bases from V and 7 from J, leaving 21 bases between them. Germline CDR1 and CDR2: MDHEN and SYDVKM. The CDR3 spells CASSFFPSSGRTGYTF. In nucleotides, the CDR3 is TGTGCCAGCAGTTTTTTCCCCTCCTCCGGGAGAACTGGCTACACCTTC.

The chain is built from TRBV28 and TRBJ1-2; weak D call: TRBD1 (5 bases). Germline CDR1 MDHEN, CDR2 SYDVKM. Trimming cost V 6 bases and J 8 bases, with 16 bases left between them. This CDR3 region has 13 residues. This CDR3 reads CASRPGGREGYTF. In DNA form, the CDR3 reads TGTGCCAGCAGGCCGGGGGGGAGGGAAGGCTACACCTTC.

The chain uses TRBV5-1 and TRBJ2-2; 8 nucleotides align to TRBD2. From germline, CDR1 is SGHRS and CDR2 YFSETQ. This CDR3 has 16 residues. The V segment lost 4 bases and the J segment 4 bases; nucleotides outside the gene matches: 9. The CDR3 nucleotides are TGCGCCAGCAGCCTTACGAGCGGGAGAGGCACCGGGGAGCTGTTTTTT. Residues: CASSLTSGRGTGELFF.

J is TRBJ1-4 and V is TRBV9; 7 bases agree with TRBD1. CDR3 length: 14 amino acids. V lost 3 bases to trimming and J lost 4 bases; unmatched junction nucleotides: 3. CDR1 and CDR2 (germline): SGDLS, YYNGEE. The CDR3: CASSGQGSNEKLFF. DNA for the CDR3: TGTGCCAGCAGCGGACAGGGCAGTAATGAAAAACTGTTTTTT.

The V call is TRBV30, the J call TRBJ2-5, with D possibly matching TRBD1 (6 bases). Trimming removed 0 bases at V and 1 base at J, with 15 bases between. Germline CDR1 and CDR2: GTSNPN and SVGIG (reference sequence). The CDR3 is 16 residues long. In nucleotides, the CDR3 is TGTGCCTGGAGTGTACTGGGTGTGGGGGCCCAAGAGACCCAGTACTTC. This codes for CAWSVLGVGAQETQYF.

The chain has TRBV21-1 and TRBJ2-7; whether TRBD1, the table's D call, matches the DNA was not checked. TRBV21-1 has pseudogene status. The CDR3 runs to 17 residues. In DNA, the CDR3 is TGTGCCAGCAGATTCGAGCCTCGGGACAGGGGGTCCTACGAGCAGTACTTC. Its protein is CASRFEPRDRGSYEQYF.